The 15 T cell receptor beta chains below all came from one sample that was sequenced in a study of beta chain features in type 1 diabetes. Expressed TCRB transcripts got sequenced, as all isolated RNA was reverse transcribed. Sequencing used immunoSEQ multiplex PCR; TCRdb keeps in-frame clones, though not all of them. The sample has roughly 300,000 clones, 7% to 9% seen once. The source material was central memory CD4+ T cells from blood. These receptor sequences come from a woman in her late teens or twenties in good health.

J is TRBJ2-3 and V is TRBV10-1; D is unclear. The germline V gene has CDR1 WNHNN and CDR2 SYGVQD (reference sequence). V lost 0 bases, J lost 6 bases, and 13 bases lay in between. The CDR3 has 15 residues. CDR3 region: CASSESTLAGDTQYF. In DNA form, the CDR3 reads TGCGCCAGCAGTGAGTCGACTCTGGCTGGCGATACGCAGTATTTT.

This clone was counted between two and nine times. This chain links TRBV2 with TRBJ2-2; 14 nucleotides align to TRBD2. The germline gives CDR1 SNHLY, CDR2 FYNNEI. The CDR3 extends over 16 amino acids. V shed 7 bases and J 1 base; nucleotides not matched to a gene: 2. The CDR3 nucleotides read TGTGCCAGCAAGACTAGCGGGAGGGGGAACACCGGGGAGCTGTTTTTT. The encoded protein is CASKTSGRGNTGELFF. The full variable domain, with the rest looked up from reference TRBV2 and TRBJ2-2, is EPEVTQTPSHQVTQMGQEVILRCVPISNHLYFYWYRQILGQKVEFLVSFYNNEISEKSEIFDDQFSVERPDGSNFTLKIRSTKLEDSAMYFCASKTSGRGNTGELFFGEGSRLTVL.

This clone has just a few counts. The V call is TRBV7-9, the J call TRBJ2-5; D remains unclear. Germline assignment: CDR1 SEHNR and CDR2 FQNEAQ (reference sequence). Trimming pared 5 bases from V and 4 bases from J, leaving 11 bases between. The CDR3 runs to 13 residues. The CDR3 here is CASSPDSRETQYF. CDR3 coding DNA: TGTGCCAGCAGCCCCGATTCTCGAGAGACCCAGTACTTC. The whole variable domain, remainder taken from reference TRBV7-9 and TRBJ2-5, is DTGVSQNPRHKITKRGQNVTFRCDPISEHNRLYWYRQTLGQGPEFLTYFQNEAQLEKSRLLSDRFSAERPKGSFSTLEIQRTEQGDSAMYLCASSPDSRETQYFGPGTRLLVL.

This chain joins TRBV27 and TRBJ2-7; D gene ambiguous. The CDR3 extends over 13 amino acids. Germline-derived CDR1 and CDR2 are MNHEY and SMNVEV (reference sequence). Deletions cut 6 bases from V and 4 bases from J, with 13 bases between. CDR3 protein: CASSLKLRYEQYF. The DNA for the CDR3 is TGTGCCAGCAGCCTTAAGCTCCGTTACGAGCAGTACTTC.

This clone was counted between two and nine times. The chain joins TRBV4-2 to TRBJ2-1; D is perhaps TRBD1 or TRBD2 (5 bases each). V was shortened by 5 bases and J by 6 bases, with 14 bases between the two germline ends. This CDR3 contains 14 residues. Germline lookup yields CDR1 LGHNA and CDR2 YNFKEQ. The CDR3 is CASSLFIGGNEQFF. In DNA form, the CDR3 reads TGTGCCAGCAGCTTGTTTATTGGGGGCAATGAGCAGTTCTTC.

The chain carries TRBV28 and TRBJ2-7; no clear D. Deletions cut 3 bases from V and 5 bases from J, with 2 bases between. The CDR3 length is 10 residues. Per the germline V gene, CDR1 is MDHEN and CDR2 is SYDVKM. The CDR3 DNA follows: TGTGCCAGCAGTTTCCACGAGCAGTACTTC. Residues: CASSFHEQYF. Combining the CDR3 with reference TRBV28 and TRBJ2-7 gives the whole variable domain DVKVTQSSRYLVKRTGEKVFLECVQDMDHENMFWYRQDPGLGLRLIYFSYDVKMKEKGDIPEGYSVSREKKERFSLILESASTNQTSMYLCASSFHEQYFGPGTRLTVT.

The V call is TRBV11-3, the J call TRBJ2-6; D possibly corresponds to TRBD1 (6 bases). The V gene's germline CDR1 is SGHNT and CDR2 YENEEA. CDR3 length: 17 amino acids. The germline V and J ends were trimmed by 5 bases and 2 bases, with 16 bases remaining between them. CDR3 amino acids: CASSPAFQGTGANVLTF. CDR3 in DNA: TGTGCCAGCAGCCCCGCCTTTCAGGGGACTGGGGCCAACGTCCTGACTTTC.

This clone was recorded a few times. This chain connects TRBV25-1 to TRBJ2-1; TRBD1 aligns across 7 bases. Losses at the gene ends were 4 bases for V and 8 bases for J; bases not matched to a gene: 5. This CDR3 comprises 13 residues. Germline CDR1 is MGHDK and CDR2 is SYGVNS. The DNA for the CDR3 is TGTGCCAGCAGTGGAGACAGGGTTGATGAGCAGTTCTTC. This translates into CASSGDRVDEQFF.

The chain carries TRBV4-3 and TRBJ1-1; TRBD1 is a possible D gene (6 bases). This CDR3 has 15 residues. Germline V gene sequence: CDR1 LGHNA, CDR2 YSLEER. The V end was cut by 3 bases, the J end by 5 bases, with 16 bases between. CDR3 protein: CASSQITGSLTEAFF. Here the CDR3 DNA reads TGCGCCAGCAGCCAGATAACAGGGTCTTTAACTGAAGCTTTCTTT.

This clone was observed many times. The genes are TRBV7-2 and TRBJ2-2; perhaps TRBD2 as D (6 bases). CDR1 SGHTA and CDR2 FQGNSA come from the germline V gene. CDR3 size: 14 residues. Trimming took off 1 base at V and 4 bases at J, with 7 bases between the two ends. As DNA, the CDR3 is TGTGCCAGCAGCTTAGTCGGGGGCACCGGGGAGCTGTTTTTT. Translating gives CASSLVGGTGELFF.

This clone came up a few times. In DNA form, the CDR3 reads TGTGCCAGCAGAACATCGATCAACTACGAGCAGTACTTC. Translated: CASRTSINYEQYF. V gene TRBV6-5 combines with J gene TRBJ2-7; D ambiguous. Germline assignment: CDR1 MNHEY and CDR2 SVGAGI. V was cut by 6 bases and J by 3 bases, with 12 bases left in between. The CDR3 contains 13 residues.

V gene TRBV7-6 combines with J gene TRBJ2-7; 12 positions match TRBD2. Germline CDR1 SGHVS, CDR2 FNYEAQ. The V and J ends lost 5 bases and 2 bases, in that order; junction bases with no gene match: 4. The CDR3 has 15 residues. Here the CDR3 reads CASSLGLAGPYEQYF. The DNA of the CDR3 is TGTGCCAGCAGCCTAGGACTAGCGGGGCCCTACGAGCAGTACTTC.

This clone was seen a few times. This chain connects TRBV23-1 to TRBJ1-2; the D is unclear. TRBV23-1 is designated an ORF whose function remains uncertain. The V end was cut by 8 bases, the J end by 0 bases, with 16 bases between. The CDR3 has 15 amino acids. CDR3 sequence reads: CASWEGIGSNYGYTF. The CDR3 coding sequence is TGCGCCAGCTGGGAGGGTATTGGGTCTAACTATGGCTACACCTTC.

This chain joins TRBV13 and TRBJ2-4; no clear D. The CDR3 covers 15 residues. V was clipped by 6 bases and J by 4 bases, with 16 bases between them. The germline V gene has CDR1 PRHDT and CDR2 FYEKMQ (reference sequence). The CDR3 DNA is TGTGCCAGCAGTTCGCGTGGAAGTCTAAAAAACATTCAGTACTTC. Its protein is CASSSRGSLKNIQYF.

This clone has a handful of counts. The rearrangement uses TRBV5-4 and TRBJ2-3; the D is unclear. Trimming cost V 0 bases and J 1 base, with 12 bases left between them. The CDR3 is made up of 16 amino acids. Germline V gives CDR1 SGHNT, CDR2 YYREEE (reference sequence). In DNA form, the CDR3 reads TGTGCCAGCAGCTTGGGGGGTTCAATACGCACAGATACGCAGTATTTT. It codes for CASSLGGSIRTDTQYF. The full variable domain, completed using reference TRBV5-4 and TRBJ2-3, is ETGVTQSPTHLIKTRGQQVTLRCSSQSGHNTVSWYQQALGQGPQFIFQYYREEENGRGNFPPRFSGLQFPNYSSELNVNALELDDSALYLCASSLGGSIRTDTQYFGPGTRLTVL.